Reported below is one T cell receptor beta chain. Antigen unknown. Per germline, CDR1 SGDLS and CDR2 YYNGEE. The ends lost 4 bases at V and 2 bases at J; junction bases unmatched: 3. CDR3 length: 14 residues. The sample is drawn from a study of shared clonotypes between healthy human individuals. It was CD45RO-negative cells, positively selected for CCR7, that made up naive CD8 cells, with terminally differentiated effector memory CD45RA+ cells excluded. Using immunoSEQ multiplex PCR, the repertoire was profiled, and TCRdb retains in-frame clones only, with some absent. The data contain approximately 2,200,000 clones, under 95% of them singletons. General study points: Estimated richness was generally greater in naive than memory subsets. The study drew on few donors, limiting represented genetic and exposure-history diversity. Against clonotypes common to all four donors, non-shared ones had lower generation probabilities. Sampling involved blood alone; tissue repertoires likely differ.

Sequenced input: naive CD8+ T cells from PBMCs. The rearrangement links TRBV9 to TRBJ1-5; 7 bases align to TRBD1. This TCR came from a young man in good health. Some clones in this sample may be carry-over from other donors' samples. The CDR3 DNA reads TGTGCCAGCAGCATTGGACAGGGCAATCAGCCCCAGCATTTT. This gives the protein CASSIGQGNQPQHF.